A selection of T cell receptor beta chains follows, all from one sample in a study of blood T cell repertoires in COVID-19. The data were produced by immunoSEQ multiplex PCR, yet TCRdb's version contains in-frame clones alone and is incomplete. The table has some 100,000 clones, about nine tenths seen once. The material sequenced was peripheral blood. Receptors were obtained from a man aged 65-85 years with acute or convalescent COVID-19. Each CDR3 is given with its conserved first and last residue. The order of the fields is CDR3 length, D gene, clone size, V gene, J gene, CDR3 DNA, CDR3 protein. A D gene is named only where the DNA matches it firmly. Some rows have no size entry. The others give once, few or many, or a class for an expanded clone.

length: 12
D: NA
size: few
V: TRBV6-5
J: TRBJ2-1
DNA: TGTGCCAGCAGACCCAGGGGAAATGAGCAGTTCTTC
CDR3: CASRPRGNEQFF

length: 14
D: NA
size: once
V: TRBV3-1/TRBV3-2
J: TRBJ2-7
DNA: TGTGCCAGCAGCCTATCTCCAGGGTCTAGCGAGCAGTACTTC
CDR3: CASSLSPGSSEQYF

length: 15
D: TRBD1
size: NA
V: TRBV19
J: TRBJ1-3
DNA: TGTGCCAGTAGCATGGACAGGGCGGGTGGAAACACCATATATTTT
CDR3: CASSMDRAGGNTIYF

length: 15
D: TRBD2
size: NA
V: TRBV11-2
J: TRBJ2-3
DNA: TGTGCCAGCAGCTTAGTAGCGGGCACCACAGATACGCAGTATTTT
CDR3: CASSLVAGTTDTQYF

length: 13
D: NA
size: few
V: TRBV3-1/TRBV3-2
J: TRBJ2-5
DNA: TGTGCCAGCAGCCACCCTCCGACTGAGACCCAGTACTTC
CDR3: CASSHPPTETQYF

length: 14
D: NA
size: once
V: TRBV7-6
J: TRBJ1-1
DNA: TGTGCCAGCAGCTTCGGGTTTTTGGGCACTGAAGCTTTCTTT
CDR3: CASSFGFLGTEAFF

length: 12
D: TRBD1
size: NA
V: TRBV28
J: TRBJ1-4
DNA: TGTGCCAGCTGGGACAGCAATGAAAAACTGTTTTTT
CDR3: CASWDSNEKLFF

length: 16
D: NA
size: NA
V: TRBV19
J: TRBJ2-2
DNA: TGTGCCAGTAGTATAGAAAGGACAGATCTCAGCGGGGAGCTGTTTTTT
CDR3: CASSIERTDLSGELFF

length: 14
D: TRBD1
size: once
V: TRBV6-5
J: TRBJ1-2
DNA: TGTGCCAGCAGAGTAGACCGGGACAGGAATGGCTACACCTTC
CDR3: CASRVDRDRNGYTF

length: 14
D: TRBD1
size: NA
V: TRBV28
J: TRBJ2-7
DNA: TGTGCCAGCAGTTTTTGGGACAGCTCCTACGAGCAGTACTTC
CDR3: CASSFWDSSYEQYF

length: 14
D: NA
size: medium-sized
V: TRBV6-5
J: TRBJ2-5
DNA: TGTGCCAGCACCTCCCCAGGGGAACGAGAGACCCAGTACTTC
CDR3: CASTSPGERETQYF

length: 16
D: NA
size: NA
V: TRBV27
J: TRBJ2-3
DNA: TGTGCCAGCAGGGAATGGAGTCGGGTCCGCACAGATACGCAGTATTTT
CDR3: CASREWSRVRTDTQYF

length: 14
D: NA
size: NA
V: TRBV27
J: TRBJ1-3
DNA: TGTGCCAGCAGTTGGGGAGGGGGTAGAAACACCATATATTTT
CDR3: CASSWGGGRNTIYF

length: 15
D: TRBD1
size: NA
V: TRBV6-5
J: TRBJ1-2
DNA: TGTGCCAGCAGTTACGGTATAGGGGGCCACTATGGCTACACCTTC
CDR3: CASSYGIGGHYGYTF

length: 13
D: NA
size: NA
V: TRBV11-2
J: TRBJ2-1
DNA: TGTGCCAGCAGCTTGGGGAGTTACAATGAGCAGTTCTTC
CDR3: CASSLGSYNEQFF

length: 11
D: NA
size: NA
V: TRBV6-5
J: TRBJ1-4
DNA: TGTGCCAGCAGAACCACAGGGCGACTGTTTTTT
CDR3: CASRTTGRLFF

length: 18
D: TRBD2
size: NA
V: TRBV19
J: TRBJ2-1
DNA: TGTGCCAGTACCCTGCGAGGAGCGGGAGGTCGCTCCTACAATGAGCAGTTCTTC
CDR3: CASTLRGAGGRSYNEQFF

length: 13
D: NA
size: NA
V: TRBV5-8
J: TRBJ1-2
DNA: TGTGCCAGCAGCTTGGACAGGAACTATGGCTACACCTTC
CDR3: CASSLDRNYGYTF

length: 11
D: NA
size: NA
V: TRBV28
J: TRBJ1-1
DNA: TGTGCCAGCAGGACTGAGCGGGAAGCTTTCTTT
CDR3: CASRTEREAFF

length: 14
D: NA
size: NA
V: TRBV6-4
J: TRBJ2-2
DNA: TGTGCCAGCAGTGACTCTTGGGAGTCCCGGGAGCTGTTTTTT
CDR3: CASSDSWESRELFF

length: 17
D: NA
size: once
V: TRBV27
J: TRBJ1-6
DNA: TGTGCCAGCAGGCCCGGGGTACTAAGCTCCTATAATTCACCCCTCCACTTT
CDR3: CASRPGVLSSYNSPLHF

length: 14
D: NA
size: NA
V: TRBV18
J: TRBJ2-1
DNA: TGTGCCAGCTCACCAGCAACAAACCGGGATGAGCAGTTCTTC
CDR3: CASSPATNRDEQFF

length: 13
D: NA
size: NA
V: TRBV19
J: TRBJ2-2
DNA: TGTGCCAGTAGTGCCACTAGGGCCGGGGAGCTGTTTTTT
CDR3: CASSATRAGELFF

length: 12
D: NA
size: NA
V: TRBV14
J: TRBJ2-7
DNA: TGTGCCAGCAGTCAGGGTTCCTACGAGCAGTACTTC
CDR3: CASSQGSYEQYF

length: 12
D: NA
size: NA
V: TRBV10-1
J: TRBJ1-5
DNA: TGCGCCAGCAGTGATCCTAATCAGCCCCAGCATTTT
CDR3: CASSDPNQPQHF

length: 16
D: TRBD1
size: NA
V: TRBV18
J: TRBJ1-2
DNA: TGTGCCAGCTCACCACCGGGGGACAGGGGTGGCTATGGCTACACCTTC
CDR3: CASSPPGDRGGYGYTF